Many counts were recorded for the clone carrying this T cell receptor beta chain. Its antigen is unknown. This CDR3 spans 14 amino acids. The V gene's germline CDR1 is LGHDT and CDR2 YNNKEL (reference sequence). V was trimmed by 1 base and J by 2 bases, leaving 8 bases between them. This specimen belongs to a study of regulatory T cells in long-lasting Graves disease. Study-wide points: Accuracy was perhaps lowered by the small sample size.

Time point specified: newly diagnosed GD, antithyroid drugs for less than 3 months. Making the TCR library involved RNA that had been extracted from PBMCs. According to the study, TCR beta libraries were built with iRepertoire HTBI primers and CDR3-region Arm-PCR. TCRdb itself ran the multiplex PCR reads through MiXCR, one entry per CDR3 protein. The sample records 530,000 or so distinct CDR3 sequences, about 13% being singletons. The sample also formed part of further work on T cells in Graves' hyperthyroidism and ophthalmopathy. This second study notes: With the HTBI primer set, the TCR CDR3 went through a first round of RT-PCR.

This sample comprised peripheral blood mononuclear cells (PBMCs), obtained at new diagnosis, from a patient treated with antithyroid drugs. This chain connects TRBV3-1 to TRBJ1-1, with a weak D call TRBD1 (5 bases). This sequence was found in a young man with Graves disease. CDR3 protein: CASSQVGGNTEAFF. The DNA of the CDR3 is TGTGCCAGCAGCCAAGTTGGGGGAAACACTGAAGCTTTCTTT. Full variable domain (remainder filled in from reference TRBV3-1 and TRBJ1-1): DTAVSQTPKYLVTQMGNDKSIKCEQNLGHDTMYWYKQDSKKFLKIMFSYNNKELIINETVPNRFSPKSPDKAHLNLHINSLELGDSAVYFCASSQVGGNTEAFFGQGTRLTVV.